These T cell receptor beta chains were read from a single sample in a study of OX40 agonist ivuxolimab in advanced cancers. The table came from immunoSEQ multiplex PCR; TCRdb's copy has only in-frame clones and leaves some out. Found here are about 24,000 clones, about two thirds of them singletons; the top ten hold around 19%. The sequences come from CD4+ or CD8+ T cells sorted from blood, collected in a trial of the OX40 agonist ivuxolimab. The origin of the receptors is an adult with an advanced solid tumor such as melanoma, head and neck, liver or kidney cancer. The CDR3 runs from the conserved cysteine through the conserved F or W. A D gene is named only where the DNA matches it firmly. Clone size appears in some rows only: once, few, many, or a class for an expanded clone.

.	13	TRBJ2-3	.	TRBV7-3	CASSASHRDTQYF	TGTGCCAGCAGCGCCTCCCACCGAGATACGCAGTATTTT
.	16	TRBJ1-3	.	TRBV7-6	CASSSERALSGNTIYF	TGTGCCAGCAGCTCCGAGCGGGCGCTCTCTGGAAACACCATATATTTT
.	13	TRBJ1-1	.	TRBV19	CASSIVGYTEAFF	TGTGCCAGTAGTATCGTCGGGTACACTGAAGCTTTCTTT
.	17	TRBJ2-1	TRBD1	TRBV7-2	CASSLTSGQGAYNEQFF	TGTGCCAGCAGCTTAACTTCCGGGCAGGGGGCCTACAATGAGCAGTTCTTC
.	14	TRBJ1-5	.	TRBV5-4	CASSRRSGNQPQHF	TGTGCCAGCAGCCGGCGGAGCGGCAATCAGCCCCAGCATTTT
few	14	TRBJ2-7	TRBD1	TRBV19	CASSFRTGAYEQYF	TGTGCCAGTAGTTTCCGGACAGGGGCCTACGAGCAGTACTTC
.	15	TRBJ2-1	.	TRBV5-4	CASSLGRGIGNEQFF	TGTGCCAGCAGCTTGGGCAGGGGTATCGGCAATGAGCAGTTCTTC
.	12	TRBJ2-1	.	TRBV28	CASSPIGGEQFF	TGTGCCAGCAGTCCAATTGGGGGCGAGCAGTTCTTC
medium-sized	16	TRBJ2-2	.	TRBV9	CASSVSRQVNTGELFF	TGTGCCAGCAGCGTAAGCAGACAAGTGAACACCGGGGAGCTGTTTTTT
medium-sized	13	TRBJ2-1	.	TRBV7-9	CASSLVGGAEQFF	TGTGCCAGCAGCTTAGTAGGCGGGGCTGAGCAGTTCTTC
.	13	TRBJ1-1	.	TRBV5-1	CASSFNPGTEAFF	TGCGCCAGCAGCTTTAACCCGGGTACTGAAGCTTTCTTT
.	13	TRBJ2-7	TRBD1	TRBV28	CASSRDSFGEQYF	TGTGCCAGCAGTCGGGACAGTTTTGGCGAGCAGTACTTC
once	15	TRBJ1-6	.	TRBV9	CASSAEGGGNSPLHF	TGTGCCAGCAGCGCGGAGGGGGGCGGGAATTCACCCCTCCACTTT
once	15	TRBJ1-4	.	TRBV25-1	CASSGAGVLREKLFF	TGTGCCAGCAGTGGGGCGGGGGTTCTACGGGAAAAACTGTTTTTT
.	12	TRBJ2-7	.	TRBV6-1	CATSLGTTEQYF	TGTGCCACCTCCCTCGGAACCACCGAGCAGTACTTC
once	14	TRBJ2-1	.	TRBV29-1	CSGEGGGPYNEQFF	TGCAGCGGAGAAGGGGGGGGCCCTTACAATGAGCAGTTCTTC
.	17	TRBJ1-5	.	TRBV11-2	CASSLGAAGTFNQPQHF	TGTGCCAGCAGCCTAGGGGCGGCAGGGACCTTCAATCAGCCCCAGCATTTT
few	15	TRBJ2-7	TRBD2	TRBV4-3	CASSQGYSGHYEQYF	TGCGCCAGCAGCCAAGGATATAGCGGGCATTACGAGCAGTACTTC
.	13	TRBJ1-1	.	TRBV7-9	CASSSPMNTEAFF	TGTGCCAGCAGCTCCCCGATGAACACTGAAGCTTTCTTT
.	11	TRBJ1-1	.	TRBV29-1	CSVPGGTEAFF	TGCAGCGTTCCCGGGGGCACTGAAGCTTTCTTT
.	14	TRBJ1-2	.	TRBV10-3	CAISDPGVTDGNTF	TGTGCCATCAGTGACCCCGGGGTAACGGATGGGAACACCTTC
.	12	TRBJ1-1	.	TRBV7-9	CASSLSPDRAFF	TGTGCCAGCAGCTTATCCCCAGACCGAGCTTTCTTT
.	14	TRBJ1-5	.	TRBV6-5	CASKGVYSNQPQHF	TGTGCCAGCAAGGGGGTTTATAGCAATCAGCCCCAGCATTTT
.	16	TRBJ2-3	TRBD2	TRBV7-9	CASSPRSSGVTDTQYF	TGTGCCAGCAGCCCGCGGTCTAGCGGGGTCACAGATACGCAGTATTTT
once	15	TRBJ2-7	.	TRBV5-1	CASSLEQDAVGEQYF	TGCGCCAGCAGCTTAGAACAGGACGCCGTTGGCGAGCAGTACTTC
few	17	TRBJ1-5	.	TRBV4-3	CASSQDRGARVNQPQHF	TGCGCCAGCAGCCAAGATAGGGGGGCAAGGGTCAATCAGCCCCAGCATTTT
.	18	TRBJ2-3	.	TRBV10-3	CAISLMGDTHGAQDTQYF	TGTGCCATCAGCCTGATGGGGGACACTCATGGGGCTCAAGATACGCAGTATTTT
.	14	TRBJ2-7	TRBD1	TRBV6-5	CASSVGTGHYEQYF	TGTGCCAGCAGTGTCGGGACAGGGCACTACGAGCAGTACTTC
.	19	TRBJ2-4	.	TRBV15	CATSGTEGTVSLAKNIQYF	TGTGCCACCAGCGGGACGGAGGGGACGGTTTCTCTAGCCAAAAACATTCAGTACTTC
.	14	TRBJ2-7	.	TRBV7-9	CASSLPGSRDEQYF	TGTGCCAGCAGCTTACCGGGGAGCCGAGACGAGCAGTACTTC
.	14	TRBJ1-2	.	TRBV7-9	CASSPSGLAYGYTF	TGTGCCAGCAGCCCGAGCGGGTTAGCCTATGGCTACACCTTC
.	13	TRBJ2-7	.	TRBV2	CASSAAGPYEQYF	TGTGCCAGCAGTGCGGCAGGGCCGTACGAGCAGTACTTC
.	14	TRBJ1-5	TRBD1	TRBV28	CASSDRAFNQPQHF	TGTGCCAGCAGTGACAGGGCGTTTAATCAGCCCCAGCATTTT
.	17	TRBJ1-6	TRBD1	TRBV28	CASSFPPTGTENSPLHF	TGTGCCAGCAGTTTTCCCCCGACAGGGACTGAGAATTCACCCCTCCACTTT
.	15	TRBJ2-7	.	TRBV4-2	CASSQEPSASYEQYF	TGTGCCAGCAGCCAAGAGCCTAGCGCGTCCTACGAGCAGTACTTC
.	14	TRBJ2-2	.	TRBV28	CASGDKSYTGELFF	TGTGCCAGCGGGGACAAGAGTTACACCGGGGAGCTGTTTTTT
.	16	TRBJ2-3	TRBD2	TRBV6-4	CASSEMAGGGADTQYF	TGTGCCAGCAGCGAAATGGCGGGGGGCGGTGCAGATACGCAGTATTTT
.	16	TRBJ1-2	TRBD1	TRBV2	CASSESGTGSVGGYTF	TGTGCCAGCAGTGAATCCGGGACAGGAAGTGTCGGTGGCTACACCTTC
.	11	TRBJ1-2	.	TRBV29-1	CSASDSYGYTF	TGCAGCGCTAGCGACAGCTATGGCTACACCTTC
.	14	TRBJ2-1	.	TRBV5-4	CASSLGGSYNEQFF	TGTGCCAGCAGCTTGGGGGGTTCCTACAATGAGCAGTTCTTC
few	14	TRBJ2-7	.	TRBV11-2	CASSSQLDNNEQYF	TGTGCCAGCAGCTCCCAACTAGATAACAACGAGCAGTACTTC
.	14	TRBJ2-5	.	TRBV27	CASGTRGPRETQYF	TGTGCCAGCGGCACCCGGGGCCCCCGGGAGACCCAGTACTTC
.	16	TRBJ2-1	.	TRBV7-3	CASSLEGLSQRDEQFF	TGTGCCAGCAGCTTAGAAGGTCTGTCGCAGCGGGATGAGCAGTTCTTC
.	14	TRBJ1-6	.	TRBV21-1	CASGRWDTIRSLHF	TGTGCCTCGGGTAGATGGGACACCATTAGATCCCTCCACTTT
few	15	TRBJ2-7	.	TRBV6-1	CASSKRTATSYEQYF	TGTGCCAGCAGTAAGAGGACAGCTACATCTTACGAGCAGTACTTC
.	16	TRBJ1-6	.	TRBV28	CASSKPNSLYNSPLHF	TGTGCCAGCAGTAAACCGAACAGTCTATATAATTCACCCCTCCACTTT
.	15	TRBJ2-7	TRBD2	TRBV6-5	CASSQTSGGVYEQYF	TGTGCCAGCAGCCAAACTAGCGGGGGGGTTTACGAGCAGTACTTC